The 4 T cell receptor beta chains given below trace back to one sample, sequenced in a study of control samples from healthy donors and cancer patients. TCRdb keeps only in-frame clones here, not all; method: immunoSEQ multiplex PCR. The sample includes about 140,000 clones, approximately 91% seen only once; the top ten take 8.5% to 9.5%. Sequencing input: blood. These receptors all stem from a woman aged 25 to 39 in good health.

This clone was counted a single time. The chain joins TRBV21-1 to TRBJ2-1; the D call of TRBD2 is as the table states it, not checked on the DNA. TRBV21-1 represents a pseudogene. The CDR3 has 17 residues. The DNA of the CDR3 is TGTGCCAGCAGCAACGGAAAACGGGAGGGTTACTACAATGAGCAGTTCTTC. This codes for CASSNGKREGYYNEQFF.

This chain links TRBV4-2 with TRBJ2-7; tentatively, D is TRBD1 or TRBD2 (5 bases each). CDR3 length equals 15 residues. V was shortened by 0 bases and J by 2 bases, with 11 bases between the two germline ends. Looked up from germline, CDR1 is LGHNA and CDR2 is YNFKEQ. The CDR3 DNA follows: TGTGCCAGCAGCCAAGAATGGGACGGAACCTACGAGCAGTACTTC. Translation gives CASSQEWDGTYEQYF.

This clone occurred once. The J gene is TRBJ2-7, the V gene TRBV29-1, with 10 nucleotides matching TRBD2. The CDR3 consists of 15 residues. The germline CDR1 and CDR2 sequences are SQVTM and ANQGSEA. V shed 4 bases and J 3 bases; nucleotides not matched to a gene: 9. The CDR3 DNA sequence: TGCAGCGTTGCAAGGCGGCTAGCGGGAGTCTACGAGCAGTACTTC. Its protein product is CSVARRLAGVYEQYF.

This chain links TRBV30 with TRBJ1-2; TRBD1 agrees at 7 bases. Germline CDR1 reads GTSNPN; CDR2 reads SVGIG (reference sequence). This CDR3 comprises 13 residues. V trimming: 4 bases; J trimming: 3 bases; junction bases outside the gene matches: 5. This CDR3 is CAWTGGTDYGYTF. The CDR3 DNA reads TGTGCCTGGACCGGGGGGACAGACTATGGCTACACCTTC.